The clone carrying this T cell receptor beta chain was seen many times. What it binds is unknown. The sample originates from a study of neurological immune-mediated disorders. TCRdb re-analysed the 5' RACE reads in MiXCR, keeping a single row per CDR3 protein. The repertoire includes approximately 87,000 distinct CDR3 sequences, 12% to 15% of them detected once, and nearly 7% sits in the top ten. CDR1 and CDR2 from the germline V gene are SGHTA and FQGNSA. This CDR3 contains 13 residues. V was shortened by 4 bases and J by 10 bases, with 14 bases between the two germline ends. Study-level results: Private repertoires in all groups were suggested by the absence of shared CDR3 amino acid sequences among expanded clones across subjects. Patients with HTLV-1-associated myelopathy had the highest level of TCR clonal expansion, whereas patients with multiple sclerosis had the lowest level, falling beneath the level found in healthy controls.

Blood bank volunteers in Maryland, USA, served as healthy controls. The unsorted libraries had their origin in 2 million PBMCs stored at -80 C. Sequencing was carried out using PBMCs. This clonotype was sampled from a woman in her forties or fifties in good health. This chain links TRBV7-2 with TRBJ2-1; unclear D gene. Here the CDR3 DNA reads TGTGCCAGCAGCTCGTCGTATACAAGGGAGCAGTTCTTC. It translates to CASSSSYTREQFF.